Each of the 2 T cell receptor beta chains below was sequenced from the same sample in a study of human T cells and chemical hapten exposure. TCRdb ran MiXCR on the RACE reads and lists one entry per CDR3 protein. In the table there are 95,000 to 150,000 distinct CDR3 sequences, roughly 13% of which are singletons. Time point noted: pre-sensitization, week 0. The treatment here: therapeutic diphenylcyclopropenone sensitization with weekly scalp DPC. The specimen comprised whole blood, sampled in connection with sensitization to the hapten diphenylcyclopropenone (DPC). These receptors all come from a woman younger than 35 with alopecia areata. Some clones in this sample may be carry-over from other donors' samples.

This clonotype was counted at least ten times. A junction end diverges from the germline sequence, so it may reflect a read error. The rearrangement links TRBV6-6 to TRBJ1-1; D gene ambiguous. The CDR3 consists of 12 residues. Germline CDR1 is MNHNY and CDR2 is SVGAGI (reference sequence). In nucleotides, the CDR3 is TGTGCCAGCAGTCTACCTGGGCGACATGGGATCTTT. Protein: CASSLPGRHGIF.

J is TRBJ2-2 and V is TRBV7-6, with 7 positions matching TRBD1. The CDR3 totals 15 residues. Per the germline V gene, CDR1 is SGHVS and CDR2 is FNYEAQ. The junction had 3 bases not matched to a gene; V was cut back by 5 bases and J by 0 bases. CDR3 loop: CASSRDSANTGELFF. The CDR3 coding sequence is TGTGCCAGCAGCCGGGACAGCGCGAACACCGGGGAGCTGTTTTTT.